A selection of T cell receptor beta chains follows, all from one sample in a study of blood T cell repertoires in COVID-19. TCRdb's copy holds only in-frame clones and misses some; the assay was immunoSEQ multiplex PCR. The sample lists 150,000 to 200,000 clones; roughly 86% were seen once. Sequencing was done on a sample of peripheral blood. The source of these receptors is a man aged 65 to 79 with acute or convalescent COVID-19. Each CDR3 is given with its conserved first and last residue.

TRBV28	TRBJ1-4	CASSQQGVATNEKLFF
TRBV4-2	TRBJ2-3	CASSPPERDGAGDTQYF
TRBV13	TRBJ2-2	CASSLSGGRYTGELFF
TRBV10-3	TRBJ1-2	CAISESTGEGYGYTF
TRBV4-3	TRBJ2-6	CASSLGGASGANVLTF
TRBV3-1/TRBV3-2	TRBJ2-2	CASSQLVESGGELFF
TRBV7-8	TRBJ1-5	CASSLARRENQPQHF
TRBV18	TRBJ1-1	CASSSDRETEAFF
TRBV5-6	TRBJ1-3	CASSLGPTGAGNTIYF
TRBV7-2	TRBJ1-2	CASSWGSGGYNYGYTF
TRBV10-3	TRBJ2-2	CATVDREGVGGELFF
TRBV5-1	TRBJ1-1	CASSYDGQGAPNTEAFF
TRBV28	TRBJ1-6	CASTWGDRQDNSPLHF
TRBV13	TRBJ2-3	CASSPHGTASTDTQYF
TRBV20-1	TRBJ1-1	CSAHRGTEAFF
TRBV5-1	TRBJ2-3	CASSTSGGAATDTQYF
TRBV7-2	TRBJ2-3	CASSPRGGDTQYF
TRBV28	TRBJ2-7	CASSSLLAEHYEQYF
TRBV5-4	TRBJ1-1	CASSLNGREDTEAFF
TRBV30	TRBJ2-3	CAWSVRGRASGGTDTQYF
TRBV5-4	TRBJ2-3	CASSFRQGQDTQYF
TRBV18	TRBJ1-2	CASSRQENYGYTF
TRBV9	TRBJ1-1	CASSPQSGRGGANTEAFF
TRBV5-6	TRBJ2-7	CASSPDTGTDEQYF
TRBV28	TRBJ1-2	CASLSGQNYGYTF
TRBV21-1	TRBJ2-6	CASTSNFTGAGANVLTF
TRBV19	TRBJ1-2	CASSPDRGWYGYTF
TRBV7-9	TRBJ2-7	CASSPRTSGSYEQYF
TRBV2	TRBJ1-6	CASGTEGYSPLHF
TRBV27	TRBJ2-7	CASSFWTGSPEQYF
TRBV29-1	TRBJ2-7	CSVEGGTGVSYEQYF
TRBV5-1	TRBJ2-3	CASSLDGGADTQYF
TRBV7-2	TRBJ1-5	CASSLGRGLYSNQPQHF
TRBV10-3	TRBJ1-3	CAINRAGNTIYF
TRBV5-1	TRBJ1-6	CASSEDRVSPLHF